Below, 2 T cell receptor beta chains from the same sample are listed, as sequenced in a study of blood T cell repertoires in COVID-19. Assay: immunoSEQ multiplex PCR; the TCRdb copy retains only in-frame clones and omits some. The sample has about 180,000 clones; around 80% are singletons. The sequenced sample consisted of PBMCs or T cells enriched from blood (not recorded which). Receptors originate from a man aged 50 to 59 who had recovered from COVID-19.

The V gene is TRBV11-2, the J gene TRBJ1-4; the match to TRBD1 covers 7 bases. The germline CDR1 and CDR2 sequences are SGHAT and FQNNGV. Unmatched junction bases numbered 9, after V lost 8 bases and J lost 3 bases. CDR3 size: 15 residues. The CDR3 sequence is CASQKTGVANEKLFF. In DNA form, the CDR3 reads TGTGCCAGCCAAAAAACAGGGGTAGCTAATGAAAAACTGTTTTTT.

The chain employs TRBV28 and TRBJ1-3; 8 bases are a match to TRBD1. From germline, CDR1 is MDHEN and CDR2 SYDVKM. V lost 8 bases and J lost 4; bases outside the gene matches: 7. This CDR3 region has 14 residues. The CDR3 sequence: CASGQGLGGNTIYF. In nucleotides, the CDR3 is TGTGCCAGCGGACAGGGTTTGGGCGGAAACACCATATATTTT.